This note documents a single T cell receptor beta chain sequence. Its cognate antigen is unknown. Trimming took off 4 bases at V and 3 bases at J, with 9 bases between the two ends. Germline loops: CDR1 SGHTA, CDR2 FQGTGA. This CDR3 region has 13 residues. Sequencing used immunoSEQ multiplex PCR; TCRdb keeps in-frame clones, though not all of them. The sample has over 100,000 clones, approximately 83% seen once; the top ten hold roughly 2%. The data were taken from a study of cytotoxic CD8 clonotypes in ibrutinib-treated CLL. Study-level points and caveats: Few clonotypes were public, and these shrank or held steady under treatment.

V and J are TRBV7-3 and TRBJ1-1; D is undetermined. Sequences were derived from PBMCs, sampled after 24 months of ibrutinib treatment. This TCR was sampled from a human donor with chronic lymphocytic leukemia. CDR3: CASSSRRDTEAFF. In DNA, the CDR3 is TGTGCCAGCAGCTCCCGACGGGACACTGAAGCTTTCTTT.